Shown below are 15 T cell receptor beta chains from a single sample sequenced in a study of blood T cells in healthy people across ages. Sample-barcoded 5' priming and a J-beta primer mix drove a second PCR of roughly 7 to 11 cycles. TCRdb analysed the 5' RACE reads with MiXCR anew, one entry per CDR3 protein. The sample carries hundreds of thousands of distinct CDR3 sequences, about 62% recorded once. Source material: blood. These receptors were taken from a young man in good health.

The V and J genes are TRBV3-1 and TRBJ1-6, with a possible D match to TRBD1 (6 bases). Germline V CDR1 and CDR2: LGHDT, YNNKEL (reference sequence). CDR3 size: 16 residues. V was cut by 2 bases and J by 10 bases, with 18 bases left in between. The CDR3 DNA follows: TGTGCCAGCAGCCAATTTTACCCCAGGGGTAAATCACCCCTCCACTTT. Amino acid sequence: CASSQFYPRGKSPLHF.

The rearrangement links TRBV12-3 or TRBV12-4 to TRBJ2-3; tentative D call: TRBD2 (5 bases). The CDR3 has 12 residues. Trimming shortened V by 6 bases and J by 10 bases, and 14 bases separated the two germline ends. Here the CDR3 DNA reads TGTGCCAGCAGAGTGAGGGCAGAGGCGCAGTATTTT. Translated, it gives CASRVRAEAQYF.

The CDR3, as DNA: TGCAGCGTCCGGCACGGAACCTACGAGCAGTACTTC. It codes for CSVRHGTYEQYF. The rearrangement links TRBV29-1 to TRBJ2-7; D unclear. Deletions cut 6 bases from V and 2 bases from J, with 11 bases between. In germline, CDR1 is SQVTM, CDR2 ANQGSEA. CDR3 size: 12 residues.

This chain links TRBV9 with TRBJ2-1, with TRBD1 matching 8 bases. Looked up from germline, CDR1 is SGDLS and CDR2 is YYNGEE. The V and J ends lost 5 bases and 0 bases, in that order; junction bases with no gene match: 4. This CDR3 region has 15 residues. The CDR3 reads CASRVTGGSYNEQFF. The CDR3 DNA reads TGTGCCAGCAGAGTCACAGGGGGCTCCTACAATGAGCAGTTCTTC.

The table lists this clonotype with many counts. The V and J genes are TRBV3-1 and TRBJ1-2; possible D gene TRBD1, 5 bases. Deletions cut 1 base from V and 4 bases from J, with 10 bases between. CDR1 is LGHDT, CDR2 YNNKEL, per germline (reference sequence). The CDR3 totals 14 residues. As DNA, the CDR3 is TGTGCCAGCAGCCAAGGTTCCGGGGCCTATGGCTACACCTTC. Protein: CASSQGSGAYGYTF.

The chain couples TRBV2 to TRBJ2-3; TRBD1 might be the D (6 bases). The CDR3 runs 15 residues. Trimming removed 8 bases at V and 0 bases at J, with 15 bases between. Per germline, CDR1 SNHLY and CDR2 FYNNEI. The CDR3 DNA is TGTGCCAGCTACCGGACAGCAACTAGCACAGATACGCAGTATTTT. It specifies CASYRTATSTDTQYF.

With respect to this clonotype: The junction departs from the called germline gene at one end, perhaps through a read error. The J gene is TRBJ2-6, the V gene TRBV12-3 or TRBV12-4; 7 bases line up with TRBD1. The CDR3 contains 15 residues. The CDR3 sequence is CASSPMFSGGNVLTF. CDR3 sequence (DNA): TGTGCCAGCAGTCCTATGTTCTCAGGGGGCAACGTCCTGACTTTC.

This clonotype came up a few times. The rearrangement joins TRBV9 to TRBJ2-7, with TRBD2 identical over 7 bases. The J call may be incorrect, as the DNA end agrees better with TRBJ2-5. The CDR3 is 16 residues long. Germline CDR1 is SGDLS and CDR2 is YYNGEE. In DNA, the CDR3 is TGTGCCAGCAGCGTAGCCGGCGGACTAGAGGGGGAGACCCAGTACTTC. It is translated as CASSVAGGLEGETQYF.

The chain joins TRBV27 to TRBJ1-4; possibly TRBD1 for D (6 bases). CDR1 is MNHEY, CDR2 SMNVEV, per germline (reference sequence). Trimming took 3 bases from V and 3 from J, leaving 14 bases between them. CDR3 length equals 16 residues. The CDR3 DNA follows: TGTGCCAGCAGTTTGATGGGGAAGGGGGCTAATGAAAAACTGTTTTTT. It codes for CASSLMGKGANEKLFF.

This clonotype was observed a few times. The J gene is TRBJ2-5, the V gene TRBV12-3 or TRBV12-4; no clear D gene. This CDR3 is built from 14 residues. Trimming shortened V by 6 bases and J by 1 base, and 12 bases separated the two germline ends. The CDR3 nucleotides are TGTGCCAGCAGCCCCTCTGGAACCCAAGAGACCCAGTACTTC. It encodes CASSPSGTQETQYF.

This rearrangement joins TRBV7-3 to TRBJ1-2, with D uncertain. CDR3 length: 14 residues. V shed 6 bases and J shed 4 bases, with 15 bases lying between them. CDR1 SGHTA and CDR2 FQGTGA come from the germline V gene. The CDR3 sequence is CASSLTGSSYGYTF. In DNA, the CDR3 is TGTGCCAGCAGTCTAACCGGGTCTAGCTATGGCTACACCTTC.

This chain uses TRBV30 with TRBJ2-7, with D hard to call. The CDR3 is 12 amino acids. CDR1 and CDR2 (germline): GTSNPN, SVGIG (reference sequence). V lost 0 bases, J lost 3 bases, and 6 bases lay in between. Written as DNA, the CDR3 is TGTGCCTGGAGTGTTGGGGTCTACGAGCAGTACTTC. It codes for CAWSVGVYEQYF.

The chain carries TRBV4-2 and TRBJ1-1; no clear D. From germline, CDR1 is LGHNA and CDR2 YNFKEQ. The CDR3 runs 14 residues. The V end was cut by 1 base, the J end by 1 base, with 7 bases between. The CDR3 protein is CASSQGVSNTEAFF. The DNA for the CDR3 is TGTGCCAGCAGCCAAGGGGTTTCGAACACTGAAGCTTTCTTT.

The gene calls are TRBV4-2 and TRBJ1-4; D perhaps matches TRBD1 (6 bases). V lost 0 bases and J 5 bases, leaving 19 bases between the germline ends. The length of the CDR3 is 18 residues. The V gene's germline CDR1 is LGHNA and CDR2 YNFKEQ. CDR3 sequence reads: CASSQEVQGSHWNEKLFF. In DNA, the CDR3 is TGTGCCAGCAGCCAAGAGGTCCAGGGGAGCCACTGGAATGAAAAACTGTTTTTT.

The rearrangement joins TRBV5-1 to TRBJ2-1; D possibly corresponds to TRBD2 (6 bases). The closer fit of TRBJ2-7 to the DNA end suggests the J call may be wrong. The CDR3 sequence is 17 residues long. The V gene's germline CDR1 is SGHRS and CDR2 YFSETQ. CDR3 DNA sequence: TGCGCCAGCAGCTTGGCCGTTAGCGGTAGCTCCTACAATGAGCAGTACTTC. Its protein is CASSLAVSGSSYNEQYF.